Sequencing of this T cell receptor beta chain was carried out in a study of low-dose radiotherapy and immunotherapy resistance in tumors. Study-level information: Every two weeks patients got nivolumab 240 mg flat dose, plus ipilimumab 1 mg/kg every six weeks, intravenously. Administration of intravenous cyclophosphamide at 200 mg/m2 took place every two weeks, one day before radiation and immunotherapy.

The time point: after trial treatment. Treatment noted: LDRT plus nivolumab, ipilimumab, low-dose cyclophosphamide and aspirin (RACIN trial). In the RACIN dose-escalation trial, donors got nivolumab plus ipilimumab with aspirin, cyclophosphamide and radiotherapy. This clonotype was seen ten or more times. Priming of first-strand cDNA relied on TRAV- and TRBV-specific primers (covering alpha and beta chains). It was with a constant-region primer and a V-primer adapter that TCRs were amplified over around 18 PCR cycles. TCRdb redid the calling of the reads with MiXCR, one entry per CDR3 protein. The sample carries 65,000 to 85,000 distinct CDR3 sequences, 15% to 20% recorded once. Trimming took 6 bases from V and 6 from J, leaving 21 bases between them. Germline V gene data show CDR1 as MNHEY and CDR2 as SMNVEV (reference sequence). The CDR3 spans 15 residues.

This sequence was found in a male donor with prostate cancer. The input for sequencing was PBMCs, taken after low-dose radiotherapy plus immunotherapy. V is TRBV27 and J is TRBJ2-7, with a tentative D call TRBD1 (5 bases). The CDR3 bases are TGTGCCAGCAGCCTGATTGGGGCGAGGACCTTCGAGCAGTACTTC. Its protein is CASSLIGARTFEQYF.